These T cell receptor beta chains were read from a single sample in a study of blood T cell repertoires in COVID-19. Assay: immunoSEQ multiplex PCR; the TCRdb copy retains only in-frame clones and omits some. The sample includes about 100,000 clones, around nine tenths of them seen just once. The specimen sequenced was peripheral blood. The source is a human donor in a cohort sampled during active COVID-19. CDR3s include the opening cysteine and the closing phenylalanine or tryptophan. A D gene is named only where the DNA matches it firmly. Some rows have no size entry. The others give once, few or many, or a class for an expanded clone.

11	TRBV6-6	NA	TRBJ2-4	TRBD2	TGTGCCAGCACCGGAGCGGGAGCTCAGTACTTC	CASTGAGAQYF
14	TRBV6-5	many	TRBJ2-7	TRBD1	TGTGCCATTGGGGACAGGAAAACCTCCTACGAGCAGTACTTC	CAIGDRKTSYEQYF
16	TRBV3-1/TRBV3-2	few	TRBJ2-3	NA	TGTGCCAGCAGCCCCGCGGGGGACATTAGCACAGATACGCAGTATTTT	CASSPAGDISTDTQYF
15	TRBV7-9	NA	TRBJ1-5	TRBD1	TGTGCCAGCAGCTCGACCAGGGACAGAAATCAGCCCCAGCATTTT	CASSSTRDRNQPQHF
15	TRBV19	NA	TRBJ2-7	TRBD1	TGTGCCAGTAGTATATCTGGGACAGAACCCTACGAGCAGTACTTC	CASSISGTEPYEQYF
19	TRBV24-1	NA	TRBJ2-3	TRBD1	TGTGCCACCAGTGACCCCCCATCCGGTTTGCAGGGGGCAAAAGATACGCAGTATTTT	CATSDPPSGLQGAKDTQYF
13	TRBV28	NA	TRBJ2-7	TRBD2	TGTGCCAGCTTACGGGGGGATGGTTACGAGCAGTACTTC	CASLRGDGYEQYF
14	TRBV27	NA	TRBJ2-7	NA	TGTGCCAGCAGTTTACTAGGGGAATCCTACGAGCAGTACTTC	CASSLLGESYEQYF
15	TRBV7-2	once	TRBJ2-7	TRBD2	TGTGCCAGCAGCAATAGTGGCGGGAGGTCCTACGAGCAGTACTTC	CASSNSGGRSYEQYF
18	TRBV5-1	NA	TRBJ2-7	TRBD2	TGCGCCAGCAGCGGGGGACTAGCGGGAGATAATCCCTCGGTTGAGCAGTACTTC	CASSGGLAGDNPSVEQYF
17	TRBV6-1	few	TRBJ2-2	TRBD2	TGTGCCAGCAGTGATGGAATAGCGGGAGCCCACACCGGGGAGCTGTTTTTT	CASSDGIAGAHTGELFF
13	TRBV2	NA	TRBJ1-6	NA	TGTGCCAGCAGTCTGACAGGAAATTCACCCCTCCACTTT	CASSLTGNSPLHF
14	TRBV9	NA	TRBJ1-1	NA	TGTGCCAGCAGCGCCTTAGGGGGGGCCACTGAAGCTTTCTTT	CASSALGGATEAFF
15	TRBV20-1	NA	TRBJ2-1	TRBD2	TGCAGTGCTAGTGGAAGACTAGCGGCTTACAATGAGCAGTTCTTC	CSASGRLAAYNEQFF
12	TRBV5-1	NA	TRBJ2-1	NA	TGCGCCAGCAGCTTGGACTACCATGAGCAGTTCTTC	CASSLDYHEQFF
17	TRBV7-9	NA	TRBJ2-2	NA	TGTGCCAGCAGCTTCGTCGGAGGGAGTGGGAGCACCGGGGAGCTGTTTTTT	CASSFVGGSGSTGELFF
13	TRBV7-2	NA	TRBJ2-1	TRBD2	TGTGCCAGCAGGAGACTAGCTTACAATGAGCAGTTCTTC	CASRRLAYNEQFF
15	TRBV5-4	NA	TRBJ2-7	TRBD1	TGTGCCAGCAGCCGGGGGGACAGGGGAGTCTACGAGCAGTACTTC	CASSRGDRGVYEQYF
14	TRBV11-3	NA	TRBJ2-1	NA	TGTGCCAGCAGCCCCGGTGGCCAGGGGTGGGAGCAGTTCTTC	CASSPGGQGWEQFF
13	TRBV28	NA	TRBJ1-2	NA	TGTGCCAGCAGCCTTACCCAGAACTATGGCTACACCTTC	CASSLTQNYGYTF
16	TRBV9	NA	TRBJ2-7	NA	TGTGCCAGCAGCGTAGGGTCGACTAGTTCTTTCTACGAGCAGTACTTC	CASSVGSTSSFYEQYF
18	TRBV7-2	once	TRBJ1-3	NA	TGTGCCAGCAGCTTAGGGCGCTGGGGGGGGCACTATGGAAACACCATATATTTT	CASSLGRWGGHYGNTIYF
15	TRBV28	NA	TRBJ2-7	TRBD1	TGTGCCAGCAGGCCCCCCGGGACAGGCCTAAACGAGCAGTACTTC	CASRPPGTGLNEQYF
16	TRBV7-2	NA	TRBJ1-5	NA	TGTGCCAGCAGCTTAGACGTGTCGAGGGGCAATCAGCCCCAGCATTTT	CASSLDVSRGNQPQHF
16	TRBV6-6	NA	TRBJ1-5	TRBD1	TGTGCCAGCAGTTCACGACAGGGCGATAGCAATCAGCCCCAGCATTTT	CASSSRQGDSNQPQHF
14	TRBV5-1	NA	TRBJ1-5	NA	TGCGCCAGCAGCTTTTCGACAGGCAATCAGCCCCAGCATTTT	CASSFSTGNQPQHF
13	TRBV16	NA	TRBJ2-2	NA	TGTGCCAGCAGCCTTATTCGGTCCGGGGAGCTGTTTTTT	CASSLIRSGELFF
15	TRBV7-2	once	TRBJ2-3	NA	TGTGCCAGCAGCTTAGTAGGGGGTTCCACAGATACGCAGTATTTT	CASSLVGGSTDTQYF
15	TRBV5-4	NA	TRBJ2-5	TRBD1	TGTGCCAGCAGCTTGTCTGGGACAGGGATAGAGACCCAGTACTTC	CASSLSGTGIETQYF
15	TRBV28	NA	TRBJ1-4	NA	TGTGCCAGCTGCCCTCTACAGGGATTCGTTGAAAAACTGTTTTTT	CASCPLQGFVEKLFF
11	TRBV29-1	NA	TRBJ2-1	NA	TGCAGCGTTGAAGTAGGAAGCAACAGTTTCTTC	CSVEVGSNSFF
15	TRBV9	NA	TRBJ2-3	NA	TGTGCCAGCAGCGTAGACCCGCGAAGCACAGATACGCAGTATTTT	CASSVDPRSTDTQYF
14	TRBV4-3	NA	TRBJ1-2	NA	TGCGCCAGCAGCCAGGGGCAGTCAGAATATGGCTACACCTTC	CASSQGQSEYGYTF
12	TRBV19	NA	TRBJ2-1	NA	TGTGCCACCACGGGACTGTACAATGAGCAGTTCTTC	CATTGLYNEQFF
11	TRBV12-3/TRBV12-4	NA	TRBJ2-5	NA	TGTGCCAGCAGGGCGGCGGAGACCCAGTACTTC	CASRAAETQYF
16	TRBV10-2	NA	TRBJ2-7	TRBD1	TGCGCCAGCAGTGAGTCGATGGGACAGGGGACCTACGAGCAGTACTTC	CASSESMGQGTYEQYF
14	TRBV11-2	NA	TRBJ2-1	NA	TGTGCCAGCAGGGACTCAACCCTGGACAATGAGCAGTTCTTC	CASRDSTLDNEQFF
13	TRBV18	NA	TRBJ1-1	NA	TGTGCCAGCTCGGAGGGTATGAACACTGAAGCTTTCTTT	CASSEGMNTEAFF
16	TRBV27	NA	TRBJ2-1	TRBD2	TGTGCCAGCAGCTCAACCTCAGGACTAGCGGGAAATGAGCAGTTCTTC	CASSSTSGLAGNEQFF
16	TRBV28	once	TRBJ1-3	NA	TGTGCCAGCAGTTTCAGGGGAGTGGCACGAGGAAACACCATATATTTT	CASSFRGVARGNTIYF
15	TRBV6-5	NA	TRBJ2-3	NA	TGTGCCGCCTCGGCAGGTAGTATCCATACCGATACGCAGTATTTT	CAASAGSIHTDTQYF
15	TRBV27	NA	TRBJ1-2	NA	TGTGCCAGCAGTTCCGGACCGCGACGGGGTCTCGGCTACACCTTC	CASSSGPRRGLGYTF
18	TRBV11-2	NA	TRBJ2-7	TRBD2	TGTGCCAGCAGCTCTCTGGGGGACTGGCGGGAGCGCAGCTACGAGCAGTACTTC	CASSSLGDWRERSYEQYF
16	TRBV6-6	once	TRBJ2-2	NA	TGTGCCAGCTCCATAGCCCAGAGGGCCGGTACCGGGGAGCTGTTTTTT	CASSIAQRAGTGELFF
15	TRBV5-4	NA	TRBJ2-5	TRBD2	TGTGCCAGCAGCTTGACTAGCGGGAGGCAGGAGACCCAGTACTTC	CASSLTSGRQETQYF
15	TRBV6-1	NA	TRBJ1-6	TRBD1	TGTGCCAGCAGTGAATTGACAGGGGGGAATTCACCCCTCCACTTT	CASSELTGGNSPLHF
10	TRBV10-2	NA	TRBJ2-1	NA	TGCGCCACCCGCCGGGATGAGCAGTTCTTC	CATRRDEQFF
14	TRBV7-9	few	TRBJ2-7	NA	TGTGCCAGCAGCGCCGTTAGCGTGGTTTACGAGCAGTACTTC	CASSAVSVVYEQYF
14	TRBV2	NA	TRBJ2-7	NA	TGTGCCAGCAGTGGTGCCCTAGCTTCGTACGAGCAGTACTTC	CASSGALASYEQYF
14	TRBV9	NA	TRBJ1-1	NA	TGTGCCAGCAGCCATGCGGGTCCGCACACTGAAGCTTTCTTT	CASSHAGPHTEAFF
13	TRBV5-1	once	TRBJ2-3	NA	TGCGCCAGCAGCTTACAGGACACAGATACGCAGTATTTT	CASSLQDTDTQYF
14	TRBV15	once	TRBJ1-5	TRBD1	TGTGCCACCAGCAGAAAAACAGGGGGTCAGCCCCAGCATTTT	CATSRKTGGQPQHF
15	TRBV6-5	NA	TRBJ1-2	TRBD1	TGTGCCAGCAGATTGACAGGGGTCTCCAACTATGGCTACACCTTC	CASRLTGVSNYGYTF
15	TRBV7-2	NA	TRBJ2-5	TRBD2	TGTGCCAGCAGGCCCCTTGGGGCGGGAGGGGAGACCCAGTACTTC	CASRPLGAGGETQYF
14	TRBV6-5	NA	TRBJ1-4	NA	TGTGCCAGCACGACAATGGTGGCTAATGAAAAACTGTTTTTT	CASTTMVANEKLFF
15	TRBV2	NA	TRBJ2-3	TRBD2	TGTGCCAGCAGCGGGCTAGCGGGGGGGTCAGATACGCAGTATTTT	CASSGLAGGSDTQYF
14	TRBV4-1	medium-sized	TRBJ1-1	NA	TGCGCCAGCAGCCTGGGACAAGAGAACACTGAAGCTTTCTTT	CASSLGQENTEAFF
15	TRBV27	NA	TRBJ2-3	TRBD2	TGTGCCAGCGGCCGGGGGAGCGGGAAAACAGATACGCAGTATTTT	CASGRGSGKTDTQYF